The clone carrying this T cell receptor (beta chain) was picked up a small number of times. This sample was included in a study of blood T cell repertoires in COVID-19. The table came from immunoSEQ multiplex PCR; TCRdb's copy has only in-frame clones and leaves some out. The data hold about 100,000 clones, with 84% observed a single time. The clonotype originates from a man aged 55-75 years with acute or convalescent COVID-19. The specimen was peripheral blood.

The DNA of the CDR3 is TGTGCCAGCTCACCACCACAGGGGGCCTACGAGCAGTACTTC. Translation: CASSPPQGAYEQYF. The gene calls are TRBV18 and TRBJ2-7; TRBD1 matches at 8 bases. The ends lost 0 bases at V and 2 bases at J; junction bases unmatched: 0. Per the germline V gene, CDR1 is KGHSH and CDR2 is LQKENI. This CDR3 is 14 amino acids long.